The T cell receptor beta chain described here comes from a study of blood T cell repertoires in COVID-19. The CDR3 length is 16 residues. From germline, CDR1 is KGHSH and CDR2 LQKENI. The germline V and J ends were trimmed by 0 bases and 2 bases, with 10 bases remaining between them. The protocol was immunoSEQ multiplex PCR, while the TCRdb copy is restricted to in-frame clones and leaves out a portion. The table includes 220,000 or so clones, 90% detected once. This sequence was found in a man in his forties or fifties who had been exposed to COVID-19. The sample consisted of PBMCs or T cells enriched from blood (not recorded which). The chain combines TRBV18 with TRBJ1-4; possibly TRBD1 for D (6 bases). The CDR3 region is CASSPPGATTNEKLFF. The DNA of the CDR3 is TGTGCCAGCTCACCACCGGGGGCAACTACTAATGAAAAACTGTTTTTT.